Given below is one T cell receptor beta chain in context. The sample is drawn from a study of T cell changes during pregnancy in multiple sclerosis. Produced via immunoSEQ multiplex PCR; TCRdb's table is partial and in-frame only. Of about 70,000 clones detected, almost 95% appear once; the ten largest clones hold less than 2.5%. This CDR3 spans 15 amino acids. Deletions cut 4 bases from V and 2 bases from J, with 12 bases between. Germline V lookup: CDR1 SGHRS, CDR2 YFSETQ. Sequencing used peripheral blood, obtained before pregnancy. The genes are TRBV5-1 and TRBJ2-2, with a possible D match to TRBD1 (6 bases). This TCR came from a female donor with multiple sclerosis, enrolled in a pregnancy study. The CDR3 reads CASSPTGSNTGELFF. The CDR3 region has the DNA TGCGCCAGCAGCCCTACAGGGTCTAACACCGGGGAGCTGTTTTTT.